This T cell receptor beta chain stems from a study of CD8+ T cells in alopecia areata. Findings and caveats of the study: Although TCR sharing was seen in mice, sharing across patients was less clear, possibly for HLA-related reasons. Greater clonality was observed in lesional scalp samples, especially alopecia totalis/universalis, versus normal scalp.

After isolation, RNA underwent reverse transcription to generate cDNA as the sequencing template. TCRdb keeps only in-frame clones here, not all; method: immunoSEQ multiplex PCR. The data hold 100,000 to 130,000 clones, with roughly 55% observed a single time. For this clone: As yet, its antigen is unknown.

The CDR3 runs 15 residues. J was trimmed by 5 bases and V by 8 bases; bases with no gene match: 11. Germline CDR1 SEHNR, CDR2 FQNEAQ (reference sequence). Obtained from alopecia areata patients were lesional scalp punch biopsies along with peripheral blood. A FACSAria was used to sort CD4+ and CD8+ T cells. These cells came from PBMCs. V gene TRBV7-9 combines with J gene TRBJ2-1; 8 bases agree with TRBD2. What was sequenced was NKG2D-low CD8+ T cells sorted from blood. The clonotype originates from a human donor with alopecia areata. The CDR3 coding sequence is TGTGCCAGCTATGACAGACTAGCGCCTAACAATGAGCAGTTCTTC. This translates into CASYDRLAPNNEQFF.